These 27 T cell receptor beta chains were all obtained from the same sample, sequenced in a study of T cell clonality in common variable immunodeficiency. Data came from immunoSEQ multiplex PCR; TCRdb stores just in-frame clones and leaves some out. In total the sample includes approximately 44,000 clones, none of them seen once. The specimen sequenced was peripheral blood mononuclear cells. These receptors were collected from a person between 18 and 70 years old in good health.

The sample holds many counts of this clone. CDR3 sequence: CASSLRVLAGPYEQYF. CDR3 DNA, as far as it was read: TGTGCCAGCTCACTAAGGGTTCTAGCGGGACCCTACGAG. The chain employs TRBV18 and TRBJ2-7; 9 positions agree with TRBD2. The observed sequence ends 3 residues before the CDR3 terminus, with the missing tail filled in from the germline J gene. The ends lost 4 bases at V and 2 bases at J; junction bases unmatched: 9. Germline V gene sequence: CDR1 KGHSH, CDR2 LQKENI. The CDR3 is 16 residues long.

The table lists this clone with many counts. CDR3 loop: CSARDFGGGASYNEQFF. CDR3 DNA, as far as it was read: TGCAGTGCTAGAGATTTTGGCGGGGGGGCGTCCTACAATGAG. The chain recombines TRBV20-1 with TRBJ2-1; 9 positions match TRBD2. The read ends 3 residues before the CDR3 terminus; that terminus is restored from the germline J gene. CDR1 DFQATT and CDR2 SNEGSKA come from the germline V gene (reference sequence). V was clipped by 0 bases and J by 1 base; unmatched bases: 7. This CDR3 has 17 residues.

This clone was found many times. Read data end 3 residues before the CDR3 end; the end is taken from the germline J gene. The V gene is TRBV20-1, the J gene TRBJ2-1; 11 nucleotides match TRBD2. Germline V gives CDR1 DFQATT, CDR2 SNEGSKA (reference sequence). CDR3 size: 14 residues. V dropped 1 base and J dropped 6; count of bases not matched to a gene: 2. Incomplete CDR3 DNA: TGCAGTGCTAGAGGGACTAGCGGGTTCAATGAG. Protein: CSARGTSGFNE. The whole CDR3 sequence is CSARGTSGFNEQFF.

In this sample, this clone turned up a few times. The CDR3 is cut off 3 residues early in the read; its end comes from the germline J gene. The J gene is TRBJ1-2, the V gene TRBV5-1; 10 nucleotides align to TRBD1. The CDR3 has 14 residues. Germline CDR1 reads SGHRS; CDR2 reads YFSETQ. The CDR3 bases that were read are TGCGCCAGCAGCAAGGACAGGGGGACGGGTGAG. Encoded protein: CASSKDRGTGE. Given in full, the CDR3 is CASSKDRGTGEYTF.

This clone was observed many times. The read ends 3 residues before the CDR3 terminus; that terminus is restored from the germline J gene. V gene TRBV30 combines with J gene TRBJ2-5; TRBD1 matches at 8 bases. The CDR3 is 16 residues long. V trimming: 2 bases; J trimming: 4 bases; junction bases outside the gene matches: 12. The germline gives CDR1 GTSNPN, CDR2 SVGIG (reference sequence). Here the CDR3 reads CAWSRMRQGWGETQYF. The covered CDR3 bases are TGTGCCTGGAGTCGGATGAGACAGGGGTGGGGAGAGACC. The full variable domain, rest sourced from reference TRBV30 and TRBJ2-5, is SQTIHQWPATLVQPVGSPLSLECTVEGTSNPNLYWYRQAAGRGLQLLFYSVGIGQISSEVPQNLSASRPQDRQFILSSKKLLLSDSGFYLCAWSRMRQGWGETQYFGPGTRLLVL.

This clone has at least ten counts. This CDR3 is CASNPPQDTQYF. The sequenced part of the CDR3 DNA is TGTGCCAGCAATCCCCCCCAAGATACG. The V gene is TRBV2, the J gene TRBJ2-3; D unclear. Read coverage stops 3 residues before the CDR3 terminus; the germline J gene supplies the remainder. The CDR3 runs to 12 residues. V dropped 7 bases and J dropped 5 bases, with 10 bases sitting between them. The germline gives CDR1 SNHLY, CDR2 FYNNEI.

This clone was counted a few times. The read terminates 3 residues before the CDR3 end, so the remaining end is supplied by the germline J gene. This rearrangement joins TRBV18 to TRBJ1-2, with 7 positions matching TRBD1. The CDR3 runs to 15 residues. The germline V gene encodes CDR1 KGHSH and CDR2 LQKENI. Partial CDR3 DNA: TGTGCCAGCTCACCAACACTAGCGGGGACAGATACC. Translation gives CASSPTLAGTDT. The whole CDR3 protein is CASSPTLAGTDTYTF.

This clone showed up many times. The read comes to an end 3 residues before the CDR3 does, leaving the germline J gene to fill in the end. V is TRBV12-3 or TRBV12-4 and J is TRBJ2-2; TRBD2 might be the D (6 bases). Trimming removed 6 bases from V and 6 bases from J, with 11 bases in between. This CDR3 has 13 residues. This chain's CDR3 is CASSRRVPGELFF. The part of the CDR3 DNA that was read is TGTGCCAGCAGCCGGAGGGTCCCCGGGGAG.

With respect to this clone: The read finishes 3 residues shy of the CDR3 end, and the germline J gene is used to complete it. The chain joins TRBV18 to TRBJ1-1; D remains ambiguous. The V gene lost 4 bases and the J gene lost 5 bases, with 17 bases spanning the gap. Germline loops: CDR1 KGHSH, CDR2 LQKENI. This CDR3 has 15 amino acids. The CDR3 region is CASSRPEQSRTEAFF. The sequenced part of the CDR3 DNA is TGTGCCAGCTCACGACCGGAACAGAGTAGAACTGAA.

Many counts were recorded for this clone. The CDR3 end lies 3 residues beyond the end of the read and is filled in from the germline J gene. The J gene is TRBJ2-1, the V gene TRBV5-1; 8 bases agree with TRBD1. This CDR3 has 15 residues. Per the germline V gene, CDR1 is SGHRS and CDR2 is YFSETQ. Trimming cost V 0 bases and J 7 bases; bases outside gene matches: 6. The CDR3 DNA, read in part, is TGCGCCAGCAGCTTGGCGTCAGGGGGCATAAATGAG. It codes for CASSLASGGINE. The full CDR3 protein is CASSLASGGINEQFF.

This clone was seen at least ten times. The read finishes 3 residues shy of the CDR3 end, and the germline J gene is used to complete it. This chain uses TRBV20-1 with TRBJ2-3, with D perhaps TRBD1 (5 bases). The CDR3 covers 15 residues. Looked up from germline, CDR1 is DFQATT and CDR2 is SNEGSKA (reference sequence). With 0 bases removed from V and 0 bases from J, the gap between germline ends came to 10 bases. CDR3 DNA, as far as it was read: TGCAGTGCTAGAGATGGACACCGGAGCACAGATACG. It translates to CSARDGHRSTDT. The entire CDR3 protein is CSARDGHRSTDTQYF.

Regarding this clone: The read ends 3 residues early relative to the CDR3; the germline J gene fills the gap. This chain links TRBV18 with TRBJ1-6; D gene uncertain. V was cut by 6 bases and J by 5 bases, with 8 bases left in between. CDR3 length equals 13 residues. Germline values: CDR1 KGHSH, CDR2 LQKENI. The CDR3: CASSGGNNSPLHF. The sequenced CDR3 bases are TGTGCCAGCTCGGGCGGGAATAATTCACCC.

This clone showed up many times. The sequenced fragment ends 3 residues before the CDR3 boundary, so the rest is inferred from the germline J gene. V and J are TRBV13 and TRBJ2-6, with 12 bases that match TRBD2. In germline, CDR1 is PRHDT, CDR2 FYEKMQ (reference sequence). The CDR3 is 19 amino acids. Trimming at V came to 2 bases and at J to 3 bases, leaving 8 bases not matched to a gene. CDR3: CASSLRASGRASGANVLTF. The CDR3 DNA, read in part, is TGTGCCAGCAGCTTACGTGCTAGCGGGAGGGCCAGTGGGGCCAACGTC.

This clone was counted at least ten times. The CDR3 end falls 3 residues outside the read, so it is completed with the germline J gene. The genes are TRBV7-6 and TRBJ2-2; TRBD2 aligns across 9 bases. Germline assignment: CDR1 SGHVS and CDR2 FNYEAQ. The CDR3 contains 18 residues. Trimming cost V 5 bases and J 0 bases; bases outside gene matches: 10. The DNA read from the CDR3 is TGTGCCAGCAGCCTAGGGCTAGCGGGAATCTCGAACACCGGGGAG. Translating it yields CASSLGLAGISNTGE. The full CDR3 protein reads CASSLGLAGISNTGELFF. Drawing the rest from reference TRBV7-6 and TRBJ2-2, the complete variable domain is GAGVSQSPRYKVTKRGQDVALRCDPISGHVSLYWYRQALGQGPEFLTYFNYEAQQDKSGLPNDRFSAERPEGSISTLTIQRTEQRDSAMYRCASSLGLAGISNTGELFFGEGSRLTVL.

For this clone: Read coverage stops 3 residues before the CDR3 terminus; the germline J gene supplies the remainder. The V and J genes are TRBV5-1 and TRBJ2-7; TRBD2 agrees at 8 bases. Per the germline V gene, CDR1 is SGHRS and CDR2 is YFSETQ. The CDR3 runs 15 residues. Germline trimming cut 0 bases from V and 2 bases from J; bases unmatched to any gene: 4. Here the CDR3 reads CASSLGLARPYEQYF. The DNA read from the CDR3 is TGCGCCAGCAGCTTGGGACTAGCGAGACCCTACGAG.

This clone was seen many times. Sequence at one end of the junction differs from germline and may be a read error. The read ends 3 residues before the CDR3 terminus; that terminus is restored from the germline J gene. The rearrangement uses TRBV5-4 and TRBJ2-7, with 15 bases aligning to TRBD2. This CDR3 is 15 amino acids long. Germline V gives CDR1 SGHNT, CDR2 YYREEE (reference sequence). CDR3 DNA, as far as it was read: TGTGTCAGCAGCCGAGGACTAGCGGGAGGGGACGAG. It encodes CVSSRGLAGGDE. The whole CDR3 reads CVSSRGLAGGDEQYF.

This clone was counted ten times or more. The CDR3 end lies 3 residues beyond the end of the read and is filled in from the germline J gene. The chain couples TRBV7-9 to TRBJ2-1, with D perhaps TRBD1 (6 bases). V was clipped by 6 bases and J by 9 bases, with 18 bases between them. The CDR3 extends over 14 amino acids. Germline CDR1 is SEHNR and CDR2 is FQNEAQ (reference sequence). CDR3 protein: CASRGTGQGFEQFF. The sequenced CDR3 bases are TGTGCCAGCAGGGGTACAGGGCAGGGGTTTGAG.

As to this clone: Coverage ceases 3 residues before the CDR3 finishes, and the germline J gene fills in the end. The V and J genes are TRBV18 and TRBJ2-4; the D gene is possibly TRBD2 (5 bases). CDR3 length: 13 amino acids. Germline values: CDR1 KGHSH, CDR2 LQKENI. The CDR3 protein is CASSETRDYGQYF. The sequenced CDR3 bases are TGTGCCAGCTCAGAAACCAGAGACTATGGT.

This clone was observed a few times. Sequencing ends 3 residues short of the CDR3 end; the germline J gene provides the rest. The chain combines TRBV19 with TRBJ1-2, with no clear D. Germline V gives CDR1 LNHDA, CDR2 SQIVND (reference sequence). This CDR3 contains 15 residues. The CDR3 loop reads CASTRGTRKYNDYTF. CDR3 DNA (partial): TGTGCCAGTACCCGAGGTACTAGGAAGTACAATGAC.

This clone appeared many times. From the germline J gene comes the end of the CDR3, since the read stops 3 residues before it. The chain employs TRBV2 and TRBJ2-3; D ambiguous. Trimming shortened V by 4 bases and J by 0 bases, and 11 bases separated the two germline ends. From germline, CDR1 is SNHLY and CDR2 FYNNEI. The CDR3 contains 15 residues. The chain's CDR3 is CASSAKLSSTDTQYF. The sequenced part of the CDR3 DNA is TGTGCCAGCAGTGCCAAGCTATCTAGCACAGATACG.

This clone was counted many times. The CDR3 extends 3 residues past the end of the read, so its final part is completed from the germline J gene. The chain uses TRBV2 and TRBJ2-7, with 8 bases identical to TRBD2. CDR3 length: 14 residues. The germline V gene encodes CDR1 SNHLY and CDR2 FYNNEI. Trimming cost V 7 bases and J 2 bases; bases outside gene matches: 7. Here the CDR3 reads CASKPGLGTYEQYF. The DNA read from the CDR3 is TGTGCCAGCAAACCGGGACTAGGGACCTACGAG.

This clone was seen many times. The read gets to within 3 residues of the CDR3 end, and the germline J gene fills in the rest. The V gene is TRBV5-1, the J gene TRBJ2-1; 8 bases match TRBD2. The CDR3 length is 17 residues. Per the germline V gene, CDR1 is SGHRS and CDR2 is YFSETQ. Trimming took 0 bases from V and 5 from J; bases not matched to a gene: 10. The covered CDR3 bases are TGCGCCAGCAGCTTGGGCGGGGGGCCTATAAGACACAATGAG. Translation: CASSLGGGPIRHNE. The entire CDR3 sequence reads CASSLGGGPIRHNEQFF.

Notes on this clone: Sequencing ends 3 residues short of the CDR3 end; the germline J gene provides the rest. The gene calls are TRBV30 and TRBJ2-7; no firm D call. The CDR3 is 12 residues long. V lost 4 bases, J lost 2 bases, and 9 bases lay in between. The germline V gene encodes CDR1 GTSNPN and CDR2 SVGIG (reference sequence). The CDR3 sequence is CAWTRTAYEQYF. The CDR3 DNA, read in part, is TGTGCCTGGACTCGTACTGCCTACGAG.

Many counts were recorded for this clone. The read finishes 3 residues shy of the CDR3 end, and the germline J gene is used to complete it. V usage is TRBV7-2 and J usage is TRBJ2-5; unclear D gene. Germline V gene sequence: CDR1 SGHTA, CDR2 FQGNSA. CDR3 size: 13 residues. V was trimmed by 5 bases and J by 2 bases, leaving 9 bases between them. CDR3 DNA (partial): TGTGCCAGCAGCGGGTCACTACAAGAGACC. It is translated as CASSGSLQET. The CDR3 in its entirety is CASSGSLQETQYF.

This clone was recorded at least ten times. The CDR3 end lies 3 residues beyond the end of the read and is filled in from the germline J gene. The chain recombines TRBV5-6 with TRBJ2-5, with D perhaps matching TRBD1 (6 bases). V shed 4 bases and J shed 3 bases, with 10 bases lying between them. The CDR3 is 13 amino acids. Germline CDR1 SGHDT, CDR2 YYEEEE. The CDR3 region is CASSQQGKETQYF. The sequenced part of the CDR3 DNA is TGTGCCAGCAGCCAGCAGGGGAAAGAGACC.

In its sample, this clone was seen many times. The CDR3 end falls 3 residues outside the read, so it is completed with the germline J gene. The chain joins TRBV10-3 to TRBJ1-2; unclear D gene. Germline CDR1 is ENHRY and CDR2 is SYGVKD. The CDR3 length is 14 residues. CDR3 DNA (partial): TGTGCCATCAAGTTCTTTGGGGAAAGCGGGGGC. It yields the protein CAIKFFGESGG. The entire CDR3 is CAIKFFGESGGYTF.

This clone has ten or more counts. The DNA ends 3 residues before the CDR3 does, and the rest of the CDR3 is filled in from the germline J gene. The chain recombines TRBV29-1 with TRBJ1-1; 10 positions agree with TRBD1. This CDR3 is 12 amino acids long. Germline CDR1 reads SQVTM; CDR2 reads ANQGSEA. With 7 bases clipped from V and 5 bases from J, the junction kept 4 bases outside the gene matches. CDR3 sequence reads: CSARQGATEAFF. The covered CDR3 bases are TGCAGCGCTCGACAGGGGGCAACTGAA.